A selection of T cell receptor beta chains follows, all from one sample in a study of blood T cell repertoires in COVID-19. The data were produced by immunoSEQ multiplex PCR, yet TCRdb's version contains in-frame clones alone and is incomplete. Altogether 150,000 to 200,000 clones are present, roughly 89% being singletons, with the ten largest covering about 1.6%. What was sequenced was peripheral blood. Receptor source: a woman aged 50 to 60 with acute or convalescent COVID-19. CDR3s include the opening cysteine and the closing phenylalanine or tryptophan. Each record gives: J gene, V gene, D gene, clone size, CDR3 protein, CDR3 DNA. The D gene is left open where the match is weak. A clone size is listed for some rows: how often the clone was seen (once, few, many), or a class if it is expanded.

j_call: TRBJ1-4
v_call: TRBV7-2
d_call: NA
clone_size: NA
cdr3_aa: CASRLEANEKLFF
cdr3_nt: TGTGCCAGCAGACTGGAGGCTAATGAAAAACTGTTTTTT

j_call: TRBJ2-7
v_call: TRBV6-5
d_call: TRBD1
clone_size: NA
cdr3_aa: CASSLRDRGYEQYF
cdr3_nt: TGTGCCAGCAGCCTCCGGGACAGGGGCTACGAGCAGTACTTC

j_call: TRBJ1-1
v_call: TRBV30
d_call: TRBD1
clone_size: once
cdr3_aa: CAWSGQGVPGTEAFF
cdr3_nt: TGTGCCTGGAGTGGACAGGGAGTTCCGGGCACTGAAGCTTTCTTT

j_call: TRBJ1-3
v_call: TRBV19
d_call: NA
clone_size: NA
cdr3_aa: CASSITPTGQSSGNTIYF
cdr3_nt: TGTGCCAGTAGTATAACCCCAACAGGGCAGAGCTCTGGAAACACCATATATTTT

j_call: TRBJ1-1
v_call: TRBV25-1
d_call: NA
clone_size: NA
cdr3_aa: CASSPRAGNTEAFF
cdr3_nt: TGTGCCAGCAGCCCGCGGGCTGGGAACACTGAAGCTTTCTTT

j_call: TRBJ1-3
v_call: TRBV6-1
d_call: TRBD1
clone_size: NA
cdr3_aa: CASGEQGTGNTIYF
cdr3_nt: TGTGCCAGCGGTGAACAGGGGACTGGAAACACCATATATTTT

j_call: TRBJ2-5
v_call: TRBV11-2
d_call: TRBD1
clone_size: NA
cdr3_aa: CASSLDGTGQETQYF
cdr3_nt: TGTGCCAGCAGCTTAGATGGGACAGGTCAAGAGACCCAGTACTTC

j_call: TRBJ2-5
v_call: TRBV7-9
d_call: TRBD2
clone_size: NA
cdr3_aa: CASSISGRSLQETQYF
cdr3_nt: TGTGCCAGCAGCATTAGCGGGAGATCACTCCAAGAGACCCAGTACTTC

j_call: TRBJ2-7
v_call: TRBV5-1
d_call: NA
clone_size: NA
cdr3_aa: CASSTQTASYEQYF
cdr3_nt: TGCGCCAGCAGCACGCAGACAGCCTCCTACGAGCAGTACTTC

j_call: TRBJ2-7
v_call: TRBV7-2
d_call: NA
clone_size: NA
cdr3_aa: CASSPGRASYEQYF
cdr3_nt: TGTGCCAGCAGCCCCGGCAGGGCATCGTACGAGCAGTACTTC

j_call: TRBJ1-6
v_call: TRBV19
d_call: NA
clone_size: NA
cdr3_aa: CASSYRVGPLHF
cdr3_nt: TGTGCCAGTAGTTACAGGGTTGGGCCCCTCCACTTT

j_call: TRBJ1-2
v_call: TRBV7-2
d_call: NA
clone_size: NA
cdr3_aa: CASRFTGTNYGYTF
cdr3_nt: TGTGCCAGCAGGTTTACAGGTACCAACTATGGCTACACCTTC

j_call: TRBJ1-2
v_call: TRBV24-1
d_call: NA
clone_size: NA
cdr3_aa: CATSDSSGELGYTF
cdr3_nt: TGTGCCACCAGTGATTCTAGCGGGGAACTGGGCTACACCTTC

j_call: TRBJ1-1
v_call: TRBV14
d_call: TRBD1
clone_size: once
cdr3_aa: CASSRTGLNTEAFF
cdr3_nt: TGTGCCAGCAGCCGGACAGGATTGAACACTGAAGCTTTCTTT

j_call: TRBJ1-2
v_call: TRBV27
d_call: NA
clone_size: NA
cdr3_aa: CASSLTGSNYGYTF
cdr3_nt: TGTGCCAGCAGTTTAACGGGGTCTAACTATGGCTACACCTTC

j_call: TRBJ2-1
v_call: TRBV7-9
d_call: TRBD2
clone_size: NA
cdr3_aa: CASSDPGLAGYNEQFF
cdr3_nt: TGTGCCAGCAGCGATCCGGGACTAGCGGGATACAATGAGCAGTTCTTC

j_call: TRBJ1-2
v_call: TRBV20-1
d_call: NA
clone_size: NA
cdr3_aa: CSAPTGGGYTF
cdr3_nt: TGCAGTGCTCCTACCGGGGGTGGCTACACCTTC

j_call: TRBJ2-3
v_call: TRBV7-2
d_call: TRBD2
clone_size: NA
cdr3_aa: CASSLGGGAEDTQYF
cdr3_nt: TGTGCCAGCAGCTTAGGCGGGGGGGCCGAGGATACGCAGTATTTT

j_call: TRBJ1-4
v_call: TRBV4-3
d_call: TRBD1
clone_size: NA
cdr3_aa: CASSQDSQGAFLTNEKLFF
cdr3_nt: TGCGCCAGCAGCCAGGACTCACAGGGGGCATTTTTAACTAATGAAAAACTGTTTTTT

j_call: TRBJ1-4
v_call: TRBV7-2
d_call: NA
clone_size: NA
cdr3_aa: CASSFPQGGHEKLFF
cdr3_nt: TGTGCCAGCAGCTTTCCTCAGGGAGGGCATGAAAAACTGTTTTTT